This T cell receptor beta chain was retrieved from a study of T-cell memory formation after mild COVID-19. Looking at the study overall: TCR clusters showed largely donor specificity. Study-level points and caveats: Clones that contracted from day 15 to 85 were balanced CD4/CD8, while later expanders leaned CD4+.

TCRdb ran MiXCR on the 5' RACE reads and lists one entry per CDR3 protein. Here the sample spans roughly 190,000 distinct CDR3 sequences, around 26% being singletons. This clonotype is a singleton in its sample. Antigen unknown. The CDR3 is made up of 12 amino acids. The germline V gene has CDR1 LNHDA and CDR2 SQIVND (reference sequence). Trimming removed 2 bases from V and 4 bases from J, with 5 bases in between. This chain uses TRBV19 with TRBJ1-2; D not certain. Input material: PBMCs or a T cell subset sorted from them (not recorded which). The sequence was obtained from an adult woman who had mild COVID-19 (a few samples of this study predate the infection). Cell type and time point are not known. DNA for the CDR3: TGTGCCAGTAGTATAACTCGCTATGGCTACACCTTC. It translates to CASSITRYGYTF.